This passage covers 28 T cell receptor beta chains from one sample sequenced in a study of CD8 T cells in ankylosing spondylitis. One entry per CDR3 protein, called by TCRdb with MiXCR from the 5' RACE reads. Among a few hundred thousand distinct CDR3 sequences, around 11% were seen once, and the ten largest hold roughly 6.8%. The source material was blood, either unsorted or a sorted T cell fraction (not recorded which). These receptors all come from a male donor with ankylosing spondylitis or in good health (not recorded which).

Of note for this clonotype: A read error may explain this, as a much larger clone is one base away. CDR3 region: CASSQLGPGALFF. In DNA, the CDR3 is TGCGCCAGCAGCCAACTAGGGCCCGGGGCGCTGTTTTTT. The chain recombines TRBV4-1 with TRBJ2-2, with D tentatively TRBD1 or TRBD2 (5 bases each). There are 13 residues in the CDR3. Germline assignment: CDR1 MGHRA and CDR2 YSYEKL.

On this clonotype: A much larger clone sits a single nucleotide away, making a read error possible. CDR3 bases: TGTGCCAGCAGGAGAGGGGGGACAGGGGCCGAGCAGCACTTC. Residues: CASRRGGTGAEQHF. The V gene is TRBV28, the J gene TRBJ2-7; 10 nucleotides agree with TRBD1. Germline V gene data show CDR1 as MDHEN and CDR2 as SYDVKM. The CDR3 covers 14 residues.

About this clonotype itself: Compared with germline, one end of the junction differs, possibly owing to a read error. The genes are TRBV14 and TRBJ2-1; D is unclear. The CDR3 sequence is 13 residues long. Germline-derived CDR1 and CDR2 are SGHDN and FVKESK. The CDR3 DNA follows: TGTGCCAGCAGCCAAGGGACGGTAAATGAGCAGTTTTTC. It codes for CASSQGTVNEQFF. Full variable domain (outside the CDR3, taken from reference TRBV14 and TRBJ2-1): EAGVTQFPSHSVIEKGQTVTLRCDPISGHDNLYWYRRVMGKEIKFLLHFVKESKQDESGMPNNRFLAERTGGTYSTLKVQPAELEDSGVYFCASSQGTVNEQFFGPGTRLTVL.

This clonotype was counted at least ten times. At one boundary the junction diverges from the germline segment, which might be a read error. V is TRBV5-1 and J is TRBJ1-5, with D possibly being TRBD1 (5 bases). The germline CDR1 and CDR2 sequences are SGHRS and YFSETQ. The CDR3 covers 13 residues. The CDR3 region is CASSLDTDQPQHF. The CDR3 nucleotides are TGCGCCAGCAGTTTGGACACCGATCAGCCCCAGCATTTT.

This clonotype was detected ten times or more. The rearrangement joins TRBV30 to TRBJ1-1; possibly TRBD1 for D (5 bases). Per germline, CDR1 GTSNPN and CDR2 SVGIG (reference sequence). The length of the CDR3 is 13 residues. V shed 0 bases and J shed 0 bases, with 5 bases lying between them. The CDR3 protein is CAWSVTVNTEAFF. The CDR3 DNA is TGTGCCTGGAGTGTGACAGTGAACACTGAAGCTTTCTTT.

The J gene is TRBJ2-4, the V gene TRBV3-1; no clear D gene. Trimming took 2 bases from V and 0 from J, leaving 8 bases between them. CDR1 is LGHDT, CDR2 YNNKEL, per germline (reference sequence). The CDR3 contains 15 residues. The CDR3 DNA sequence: TGTGCCAGCAGCCAAAGGGTCGGAGCCAAAAACATTCAGTACTTC. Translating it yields CASSQRVGAKNIQYF.

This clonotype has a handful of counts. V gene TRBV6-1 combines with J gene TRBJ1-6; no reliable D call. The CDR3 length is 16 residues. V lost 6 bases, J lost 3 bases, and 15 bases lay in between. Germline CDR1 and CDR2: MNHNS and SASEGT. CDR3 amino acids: CASSQQKVLYNSPLHF. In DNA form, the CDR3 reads TGTGCCAGCAGCCAACAGAAGGTGCTCTATAATTCACCCCTCCACTTT.

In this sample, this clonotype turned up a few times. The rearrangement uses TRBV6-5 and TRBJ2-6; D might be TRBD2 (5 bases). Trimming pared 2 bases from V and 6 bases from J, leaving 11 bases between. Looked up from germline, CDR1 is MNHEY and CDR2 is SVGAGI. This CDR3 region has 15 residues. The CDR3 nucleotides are TGTGCCAGCAGTTACGGACGTCTAGCGGCCAACGTCCTGACTTTC. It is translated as CASSYGRLAANVLTF.

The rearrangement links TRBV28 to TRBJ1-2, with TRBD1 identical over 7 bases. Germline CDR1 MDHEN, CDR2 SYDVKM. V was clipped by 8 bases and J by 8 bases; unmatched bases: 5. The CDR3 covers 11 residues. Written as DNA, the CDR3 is TGTGCCAGCCAGGGGGTTGGCGGCTACACCTTC. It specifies CASQGVGGYTF.

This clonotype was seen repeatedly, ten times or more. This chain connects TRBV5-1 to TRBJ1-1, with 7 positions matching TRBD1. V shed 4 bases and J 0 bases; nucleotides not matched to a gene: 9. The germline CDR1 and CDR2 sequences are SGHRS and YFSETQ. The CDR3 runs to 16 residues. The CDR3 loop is CASSGGGINMNTEAFF. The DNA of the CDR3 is TGCGCCAGCAGCGGAGGGGGCATAAATATGAACACTGAAGCTTTCTTT. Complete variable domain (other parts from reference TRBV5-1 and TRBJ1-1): KAGVTQTPRYLIKTRGQQVTLSCSPISGHRSVSWYQQTPGQGLQFLFEYFSETQRNKGNFPGRFSGRQFSNSRSEMNVSTLELGDSALYLCASSGGGINMNTEAFFGQGTRLTVV.

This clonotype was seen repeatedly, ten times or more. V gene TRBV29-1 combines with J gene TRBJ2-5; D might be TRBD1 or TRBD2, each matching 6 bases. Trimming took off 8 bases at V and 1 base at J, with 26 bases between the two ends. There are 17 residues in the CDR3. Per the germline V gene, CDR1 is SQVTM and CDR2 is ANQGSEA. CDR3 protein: CSLSGAGDSGSQETQYF. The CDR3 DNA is TGCAGCCTCTCGGGAGCAGGGGACTCGGGGAGCCAAGAGACCCAGTACTTC.

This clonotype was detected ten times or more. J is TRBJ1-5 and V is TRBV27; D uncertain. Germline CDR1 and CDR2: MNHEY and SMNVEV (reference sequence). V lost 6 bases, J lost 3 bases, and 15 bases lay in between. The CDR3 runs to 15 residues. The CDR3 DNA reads TGTGCCAGCAGCCCCGGTGGGTGGGCCAATCAGCCCCAGCATTTT. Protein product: CASSPGGWANQPQHF.

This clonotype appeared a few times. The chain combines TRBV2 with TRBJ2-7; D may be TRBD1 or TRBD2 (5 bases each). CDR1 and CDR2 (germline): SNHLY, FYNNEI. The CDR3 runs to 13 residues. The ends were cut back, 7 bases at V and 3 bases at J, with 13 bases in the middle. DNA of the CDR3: TGTGCCAGCATGAGGGACGCCTTCTACGAGCAGTACTTC. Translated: CASMRDAFYEQYF.

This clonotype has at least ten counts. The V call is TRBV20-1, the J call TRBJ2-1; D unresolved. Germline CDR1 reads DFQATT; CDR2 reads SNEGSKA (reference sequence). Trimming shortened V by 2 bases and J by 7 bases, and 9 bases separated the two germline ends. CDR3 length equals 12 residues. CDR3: CSARPVSNEQFF. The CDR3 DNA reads TGCAGTGCTAGACCCGTATCAAATGAGCAGTTCTTC.

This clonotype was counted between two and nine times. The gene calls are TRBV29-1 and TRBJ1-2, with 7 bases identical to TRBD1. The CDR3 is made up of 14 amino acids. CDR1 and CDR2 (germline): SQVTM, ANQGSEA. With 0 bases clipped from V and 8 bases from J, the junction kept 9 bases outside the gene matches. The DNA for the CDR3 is TGCAGCGTTGAAGAAGCCAGGGGGGTTCGGGGCTACACCTTC. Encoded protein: CSVEEARGVRGYTF.

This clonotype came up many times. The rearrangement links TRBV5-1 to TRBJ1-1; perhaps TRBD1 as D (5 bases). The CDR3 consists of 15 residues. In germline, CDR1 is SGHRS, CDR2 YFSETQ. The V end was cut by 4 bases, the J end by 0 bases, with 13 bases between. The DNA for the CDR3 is TGCGCCAGCAGCCCGGGTGGGGCCCTGAACACTGAAGCTTTCTTT. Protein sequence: CASSPGGALNTEAFF.

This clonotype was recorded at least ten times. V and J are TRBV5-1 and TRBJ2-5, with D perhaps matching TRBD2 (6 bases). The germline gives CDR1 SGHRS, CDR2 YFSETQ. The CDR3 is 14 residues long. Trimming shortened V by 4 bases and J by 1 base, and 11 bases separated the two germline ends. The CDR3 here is CASSPGTPQETQYF. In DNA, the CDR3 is TGCGCCAGCAGCCCAGGGACTCCCCAAGAGACCCAGTACTTC.

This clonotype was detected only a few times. Here the CDR3 reads CASGLLLAGRSYNEQFF. The DNA of the CDR3 is TGTGCTAGTGGTTTGTTACTAGCGGGAAGATCCTACAATGAGCAGTTCTTC. This chain connects TRBV12-5 to TRBJ2-1; 10 bases align to TRBD2. There are 17 residues in the CDR3. With 2 bases clipped from V and 1 base from J, the junction kept 5 bases outside the gene matches. CDR1 is LGHNT, CDR2 FRNRAP, per germline.

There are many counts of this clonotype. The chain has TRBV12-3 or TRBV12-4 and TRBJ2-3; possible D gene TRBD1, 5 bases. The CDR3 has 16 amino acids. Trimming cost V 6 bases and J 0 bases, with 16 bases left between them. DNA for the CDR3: TGTGCCAGCAGCCCGACCCAGGGCCCTAGCACAGATACGCAGTATTTT. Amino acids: CASSPTQGPSTDTQYF.

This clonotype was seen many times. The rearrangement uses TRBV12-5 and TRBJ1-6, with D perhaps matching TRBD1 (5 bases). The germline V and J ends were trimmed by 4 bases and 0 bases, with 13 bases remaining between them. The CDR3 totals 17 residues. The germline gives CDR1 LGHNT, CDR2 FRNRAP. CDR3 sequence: CASGSMGGTSYNSPLHF. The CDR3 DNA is TGTGCTAGTGGTTCCATGGGGGGAACCTCCTATAATTCACCCCTCCACTTT.

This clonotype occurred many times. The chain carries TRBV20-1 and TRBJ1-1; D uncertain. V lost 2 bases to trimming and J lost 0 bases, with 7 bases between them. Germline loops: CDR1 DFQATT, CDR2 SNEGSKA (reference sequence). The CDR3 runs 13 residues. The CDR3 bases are TGCAGTGCTAGATTTGGGATGAACACTGAAGCTTTCTTT. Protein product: CSARFGMNTEAFF.

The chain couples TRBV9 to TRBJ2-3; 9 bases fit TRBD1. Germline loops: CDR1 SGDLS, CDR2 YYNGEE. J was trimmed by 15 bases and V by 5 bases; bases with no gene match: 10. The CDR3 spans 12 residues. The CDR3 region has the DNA TGTGCCAGCAGTGCTCCGGGACAGGGTCTCTATTTT. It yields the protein CASSAPGQGLYF.

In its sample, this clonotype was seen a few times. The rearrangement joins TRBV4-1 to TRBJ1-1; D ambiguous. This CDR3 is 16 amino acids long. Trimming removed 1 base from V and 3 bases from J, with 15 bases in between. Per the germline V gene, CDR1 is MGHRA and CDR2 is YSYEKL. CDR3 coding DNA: TGCGCCAGCAGCCAAGGCGGCGGCCCAGAGGACACTGAAGCTTTCTTT. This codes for CASSQGGGPEDTEAFF.

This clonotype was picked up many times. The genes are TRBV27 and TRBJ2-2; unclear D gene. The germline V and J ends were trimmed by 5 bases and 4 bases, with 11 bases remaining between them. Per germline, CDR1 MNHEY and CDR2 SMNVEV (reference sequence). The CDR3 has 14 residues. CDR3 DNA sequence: TGTGCCAGCAGTCCCCCCCCAGGCACCGGGGAGCTGTTTTTT. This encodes CASSPPPGTGELFF.

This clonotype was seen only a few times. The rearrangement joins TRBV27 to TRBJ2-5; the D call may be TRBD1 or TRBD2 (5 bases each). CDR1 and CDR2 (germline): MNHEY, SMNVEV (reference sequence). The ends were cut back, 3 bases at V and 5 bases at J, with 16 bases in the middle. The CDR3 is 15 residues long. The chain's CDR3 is CASSFRGKGQETQYF. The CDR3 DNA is TGTGCCAGCAGTTTTCGGGGAAAGGGGCAGGAGACCCAGTACTTC.

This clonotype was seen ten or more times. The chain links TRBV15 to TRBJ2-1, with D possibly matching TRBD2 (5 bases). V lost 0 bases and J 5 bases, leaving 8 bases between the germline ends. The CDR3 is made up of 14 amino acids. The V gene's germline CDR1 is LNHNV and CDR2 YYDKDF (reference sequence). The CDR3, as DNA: TGTGCCACCAGCAGAGAGGACTCGAACAATGAGCAGTTCTTC. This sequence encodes CATSREDSNNEQFF.

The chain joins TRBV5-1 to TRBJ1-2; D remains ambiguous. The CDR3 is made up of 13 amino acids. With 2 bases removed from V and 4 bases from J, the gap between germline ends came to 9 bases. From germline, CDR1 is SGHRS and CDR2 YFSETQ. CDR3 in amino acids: CASSFSQPYGYTF. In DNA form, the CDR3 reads TGCGCCAGCAGCTTTAGTCAACCCTATGGCTACACCTTC.

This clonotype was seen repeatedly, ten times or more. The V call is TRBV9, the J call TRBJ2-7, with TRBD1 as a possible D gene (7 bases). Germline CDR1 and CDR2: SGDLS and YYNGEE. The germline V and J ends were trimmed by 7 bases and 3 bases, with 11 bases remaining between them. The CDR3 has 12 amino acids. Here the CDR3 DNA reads TGTGCCAGCTCCCAGGGGGGCTACGAGCAGTACTTC. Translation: CASSQGGYEQYF.